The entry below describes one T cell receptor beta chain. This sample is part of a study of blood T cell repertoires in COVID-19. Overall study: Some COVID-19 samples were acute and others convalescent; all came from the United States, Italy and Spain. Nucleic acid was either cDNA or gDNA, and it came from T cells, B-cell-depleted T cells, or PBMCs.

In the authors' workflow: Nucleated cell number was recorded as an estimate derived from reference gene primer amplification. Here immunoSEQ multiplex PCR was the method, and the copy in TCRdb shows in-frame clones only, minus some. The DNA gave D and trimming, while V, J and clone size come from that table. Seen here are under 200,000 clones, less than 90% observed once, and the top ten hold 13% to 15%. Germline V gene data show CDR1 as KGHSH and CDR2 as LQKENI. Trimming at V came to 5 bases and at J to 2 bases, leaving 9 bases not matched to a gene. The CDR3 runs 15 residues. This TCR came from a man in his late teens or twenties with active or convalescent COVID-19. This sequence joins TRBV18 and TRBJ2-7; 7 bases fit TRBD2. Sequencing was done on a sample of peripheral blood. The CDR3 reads CASSTTLANPYEQYF. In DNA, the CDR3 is TGTGCCAGCTCAACCACACTAGCGAACCCCTACGAGCAGTACTTC.